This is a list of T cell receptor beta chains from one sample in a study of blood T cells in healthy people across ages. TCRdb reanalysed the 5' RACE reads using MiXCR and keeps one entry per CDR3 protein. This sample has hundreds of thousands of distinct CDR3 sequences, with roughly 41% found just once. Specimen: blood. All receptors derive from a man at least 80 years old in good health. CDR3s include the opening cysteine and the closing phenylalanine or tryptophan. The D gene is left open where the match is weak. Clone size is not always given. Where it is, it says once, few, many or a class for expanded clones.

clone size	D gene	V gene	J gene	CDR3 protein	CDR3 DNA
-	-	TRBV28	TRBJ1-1	CASTLLTEAFF	TGTGCCAGCACCCTTCTCACTGAAGCTTTCTTT
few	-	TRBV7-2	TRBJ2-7	CASSRVGSSYEQYF	TGTGCCAGCAGCCGAGTCGGTAGCTCCTACGAGCAGTACTTC
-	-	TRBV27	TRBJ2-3	CASSPNAGQYGYTQYF	TGTGCCAGCAGTCCCAACGCGGGACAATACGGGTATACGCAGTATTTT
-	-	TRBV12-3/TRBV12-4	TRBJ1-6	CASSLLSSISPLHF	TGTGCCAGCAGTTTATTGTCCTCGATTTCACCCCTCCACTTT
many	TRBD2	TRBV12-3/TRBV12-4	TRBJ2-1	CASRALAANEQFF	TGTGCCAGCAGGGCTCTAGCGGCCAATGAGCAGTTCTTC
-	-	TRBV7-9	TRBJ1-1	CASTRRGGNTEAFF	TGTGCCAGCACCAGAAGGGGGGGAAACACTGAAGCTTTCTTT
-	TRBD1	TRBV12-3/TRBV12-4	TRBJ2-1	CASSLPGTGGQFF	TGTGCCAGCAGTTTACCCGGGACAGGTGGGCAGTTCTTC
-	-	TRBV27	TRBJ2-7	CASSFFGMSSYEQYF	TGTGCCAGCAGTTTTTTCGGGATGAGCTCCTACGAGCAGTACTTC
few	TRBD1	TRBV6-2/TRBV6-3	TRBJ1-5	CASKGTGAMGTPQHF	TGTGCCAGCAAAGGGACAGGGGCCATGGGGACGCCCCAGCATTTT
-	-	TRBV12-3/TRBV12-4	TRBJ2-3	CASRVGGDTQYF	TGTGCCAGCAGAGTGGGCGGAGATACGCAGTATTTT
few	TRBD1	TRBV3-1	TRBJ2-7	CASSYDRDEQYF	TGTGCCAGCAGCTACGACAGGGACGAGCAGTACTTC
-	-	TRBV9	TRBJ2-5	CASSVEDHFQETQYF	TGTGCCAGCAGCGTAGAGGATCATTTCCAAGAGACCCAGTACTTC